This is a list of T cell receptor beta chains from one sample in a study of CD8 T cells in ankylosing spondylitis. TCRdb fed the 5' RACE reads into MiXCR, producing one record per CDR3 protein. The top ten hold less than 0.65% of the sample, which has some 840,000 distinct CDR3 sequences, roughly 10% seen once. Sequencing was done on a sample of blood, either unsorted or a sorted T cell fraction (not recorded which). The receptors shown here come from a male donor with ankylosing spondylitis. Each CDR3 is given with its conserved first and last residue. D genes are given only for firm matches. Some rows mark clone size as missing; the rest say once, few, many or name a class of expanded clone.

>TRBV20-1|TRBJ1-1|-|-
TGCAGTGCTAGAATGTCAGGACCTGAAGCTTTCTTT
CSARMSGPEAFF
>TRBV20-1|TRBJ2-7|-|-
TGCAGTGCTAGAGATTGGCCTACCTACGAGCAGTACTTC
CSARDWPTYEQYF
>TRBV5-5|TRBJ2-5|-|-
TGTGCCAGCAGCTGGGGGTGGGAGACCCAGTACTTC
CASSWGWETQYF
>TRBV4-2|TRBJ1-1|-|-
TGTGCCAGCAGCCAAGTCGCCATGAACACTGAAGCTTTCTTT
CASSQVAMNTEAFF
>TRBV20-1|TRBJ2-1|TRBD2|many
TGCAGTGCTCATACCTGGACTAGCGGGAATGAGCAGTTCTTC
CSAHTWTSGNEQFF
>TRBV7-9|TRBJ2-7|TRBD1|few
TGTGCCAGCAGCCTATCCGGGACAGGGAACGAGCAGTACTTC
CASSLSGTGNEQYF
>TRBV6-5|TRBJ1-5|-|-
TGTGCCAGCAGTTACTCGATAAACAGTGGACAGCCCCAGCATTTT
CASSYSINSGQPQHF
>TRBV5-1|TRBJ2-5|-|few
TGCGCCAGCAGCTTGGCCCAGGGCCCCCAAGAGACCCAGTACTTC
CASSLAQGPQETQYF
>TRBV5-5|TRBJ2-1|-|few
TGTGCCAGCAGCCTGGCTGAACTGGGGAGCTCCTACAATGAGCAGTTCTTC
CASSLAELGSSYNEQFF
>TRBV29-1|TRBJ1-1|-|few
TGCAGCGTTGAACTCACTGGGACTGAAGCTTTCTTT
CSVELTGTEAFF
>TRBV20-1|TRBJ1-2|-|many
TGCAGTGCTGGAGAGGAAGTAAACTATGGCTACACCTTC
CSAGEEVNYGYTF
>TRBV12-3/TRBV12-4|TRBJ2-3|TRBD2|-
TGTGCCAGCAGTTCCTACCCTCAGCGGGAGGGCCAAGATACGCAGTATTTT
CASSSYPQREGQDTQYF
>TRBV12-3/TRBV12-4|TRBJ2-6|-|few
TGTGCCAGCAGTCTAGGACGTGTCAACGTCCTGACTTTC
CASSLGRVNVLTF
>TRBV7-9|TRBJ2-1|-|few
TGTGCCAGCAGCTCGACTGTGGGTTTGGGGAATGAGCAGTTCTTC
CASSSTVGLGNEQFF
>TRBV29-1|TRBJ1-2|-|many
TGCAGCCTCCACCTCGGGGATGGCTACACCTTC
CSLHLGDGYTF
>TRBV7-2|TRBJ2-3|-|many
TGTGCCAGCAGCTTAGGGTCAGGGGGCACAGATACGCAGTATTTT
CASSLGSGGTDTQYF
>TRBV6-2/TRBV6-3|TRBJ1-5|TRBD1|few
TGTGCCAGCAGTTACCGTAGTGGACAGGACGGGCAGCCCCAGCATTTT
CASSYRSGQDGQPQHF
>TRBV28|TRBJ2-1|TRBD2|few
TGTGCCAGCAGGAAAACTAGCGGGCCCCGACGCGATGAGCAGTTCTTC
CASRKTSGPRRDEQFF
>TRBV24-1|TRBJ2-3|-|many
TGTGCCACCAGTCCCCAGGACGGCAGGGGTCGGGGAGATACGCAGTATTTT
CATSPQDGRGRGDTQYF
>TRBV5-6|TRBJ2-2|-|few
TGTGCCAGTCGCCAACTAACACGGGGCGGGGAGCTGTTTTTT
CASRQLTRGGELFF
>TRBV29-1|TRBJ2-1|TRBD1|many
TGCAGCGTGCCCACGGGACAGGGAAACAATGAGCAGTTCTTC
CSVPTGQGNNEQFF
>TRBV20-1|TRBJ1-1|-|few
TGCAGTGCTGAAATGGACGGCTTGAACACTGAAGCTTTCTTT
CSAEMDGLNTEAFF
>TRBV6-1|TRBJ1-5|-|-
TGTGCCAGCAGTCCGGAGAGGGCAGGTCAGCCCCAGCATTTT
CASSPERAGQPQHF
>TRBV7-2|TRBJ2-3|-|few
TGTGCCAGCAGCTCCCAGACCGGCACGGTCGGGGATACGCAGTATTTT
CASSSQTGTVGDTQYF
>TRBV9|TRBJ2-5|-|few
TGTGCCAGCAGCCCCTATCACCTCCAAGAGACCCAGTACTTC
CASSPYHLQETQYF
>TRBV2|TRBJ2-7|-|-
TGTGCCAGCAGGGAAAACCGGGACCACTCCTACGAGCAGTACTTC
CASRENRDHSYEQYF
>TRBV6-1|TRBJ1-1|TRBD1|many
TGTGCCAGCAGTCCTATCCGGGACAGCTTAAACACTGAAGCTTTCTTT
CASSPIRDSLNTEAFF
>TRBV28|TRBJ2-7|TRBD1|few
TGTGCCAGCAGTTTTGGAACAGGGGGGTTCGAGGAGTACTTC
CASSFGTGGFEEYF
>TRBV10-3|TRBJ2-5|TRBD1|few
TGTGCCATCAGAGGGGGCGAGGAAGAGACCCAGTACTTC
CAIRGGEEETQYF
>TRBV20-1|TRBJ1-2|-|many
TGCAGTGCTCGGGGGCCGGTGGGGAACTATGGCTACACCTTC
CSARGPVGNYGYTF
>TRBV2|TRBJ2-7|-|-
TGTGCCAGTCACCGGTTTCTATCCTACGAGCAGTACTTC
CASHRFLSYEQYF